This T cell receptor (beta chain) originates from a study of identical twins. All donors were healthy, and all were Caucasian. A universal primer site was created by template switching, with the cDNA bearing unique molecular identifiers. One entry per CDR3 protein, called by TCRdb with MiXCR from the 5' RACE reads. The table has around 280,000 distinct CDR3 sequences, less than 9% seen once. This clonotype was seen only a few times. Its antigen is as yet unknown. Trimming cost V 2 bases and J 11 bases, with 12 bases left between them. The CDR3 has 12 amino acids. General study results and limits: The abundant beta clonotypes from cord blood had fewer insertions, and memory repertoires had none of this.

Separately, the same data were catalogued under a study of yellow fever vaccine responses in identical twins.

The sequence was collected from a woman aged 18-29 years in good health. Sequenced input: memory (CD45RO+) T cells sorted from blood. The J gene is TRBJ1-1, the V gene TRBV12-3 or TRBV12-4, with D unclear. This CDR3 reads CASSLNTATAFF. CDR3 DNA: TGTGCCAGCAGTTTAAATACAGCGACCGCTTTCTTT.